These 4 T cell receptor beta chains were sequenced from one sample in a study of metastatic and nonmetastatic thyroid tumors. Thyroid surgery took place with no prior treatment in any patient. TCRdb ran MiXCR on the PCR reads. Of around 18,000 clones in the sample, 9.5% to 15% were seen once. Sequenced sample: blood. The receptors here all came from a female donor with papillary thyroid cancer or a benign thyroid nodule (not recorded which). Some clones in this sample may be carry-over from other donors' samples.

This clone was picked up many times. Distinct nucleotide sequences in the sample also encode this CDR3. V usage is TRBV3-1 and J usage is TRBJ1-1; tentatively, D is TRBD1 (6 bases). V lost 5 bases to trimming and J lost 7 bases, with 17 bases between them. The CDR3 spans 14 residues. Germline assignment: CDR1 LGHDT and CDR2 YNNKEL (reference sequence). The CDR3 here is CASSYTGQYVEAFF. The CDR3 region has the DNA TGTGCCAGCAGCTACACAGGACAGTATGTTGAAGCTTTCTTT.

This clone has only a few counts. Since a much larger clone is just one base distant, this may be a read error. This chain connects TRBV2 to TRBJ2-5; D might be TRBD1 or TRBD2, each matching 5 bases. V lost 11 bases and J lost 4, with 17 bases in between. The germline V gene encodes CDR1 SNHLY and CDR2 FYNNEI. The CDR3 loop spans 13 amino acids. CDR3 DNA: TGTGCCGGCAACGTGAGGGGTGGAGAGACCCAGTACTTC. Its protein product is CAGNVRGGETQYF. The full variable domain, completed using reference TRBV2 and TRBJ2-5, is EPEVTQTPSHQVTQMGQEVILRCVPISNHLYFYWYRQILGQKVEFLVSFYNNEISEKSEIFDDQFSVERPDGSNFTLKIRSTKLEDSAMYFCAGNVRGGETQYFGPGTRLLVL.

This clone was counted ten times or more. The chain uses TRBV9 and TRBJ2-1; D is ambiguous. There are 13 residues in the CDR3. CDR1 is SGDLS and CDR2 is YYNGEE in the germline V gene. V was trimmed by 0 bases and J by 4 bases, leaving 5 bases between them. CDR3 nucleotide sequence: TGTGCCAGCAGCGTAGCAGCTTACAATGAGCAGTTCTTC. This codes for CASSVAAYNEQFF.

In its sample, this clone is medium-sized (0.01 to 0.1%). This chain connects TRBV6-1 to TRBJ1-6; no definite D call. This CDR3 spans 16 amino acids. CDR1 and CDR2 (germline): MNHNS, SASEGT. V lost 1 base and J 6 bases, leaving 13 bases between the germline ends. CDR3 nucleotides: TGTGCCAGCAGTGAAGGGGAAGGAATAGGTAATTCACCCCTCCACTTT. Translated: CASSEGEGIGNSPLHF.